Included here is one T cell receptor beta chain sequence, with context. The antigen remains unidentified. This sample is drawn from a study of regulatory T cells in long-lasting Graves disease. Overall study findings and caveats: Patients whose Graves' disease persisted exhibited lower TCR diversity than those newly diagnosed.

Time point defined: newly diagnosed GD, antithyroid drugs for less than 3 months. RNA from PBMCs was the source of the TCR library. Peripheral blood, about 10 milliliters of it, was drawn into EDTA tubes. TCR beta libraries were built with iRepertoire HTBI primers and Arm-PCR of CDR3 regions. MiXCR, run by TCRdb on the multiplex PCR reads, gives a single entry per CDR3 protein. The top ten clones hold about 23% of a sample with roughly 420,000 distinct CDR3 sequences, 15% to 20% of them seen once. CDR1 KGHSH and CDR2 LQKENI come from the germline V gene. Trimming shortened V by 3 bases and J by 1 base, and 12 bases separated the two germline ends. The CDR3 runs to 15 residues. The sample was also reused in another study, on T cells in Graves' hyperthyroidism and ophthalmopathy. That paper adds: First-round RT-PCR targeting the TCR CDR3 was performed with the HTBI primer set.

The gene calls are TRBV18 and TRBJ1-1; D unresolved. The specimen comprised peripheral blood mononuclear cells (PBMCs), sampled at new diagnosis, from a patient treated with antithyroid drugs. The sequence was obtained from a young woman with Graves disease. CDR3 amino acids: CASSPPSRGNTEAFF. In DNA form, the CDR3 reads TGTGCCAGCTCACCTCCAAGTCGGGGGAACACTGAAGCTTTCTTT.